This TCR beta chain was found in a study of blood T cell repertoires in COVID-19. Study details: The samples span acute and convalescent COVID-19 from the United States, Italy and Spain. PBMCs, B-cell-depleted T cells, or T cells were the source of the cDNA or gDNA that made up the material.

V was clipped by 2 bases and J by 8 bases, with 12 bases between them. CDR3 length equals 13 residues. The germline CDR1 and CDR2 sequences are MNHNS and SASEGT. Sequenced by immunoSEQ multiplex PCR; TCRdb stores in-frame clones only, minus some. The sample lists around 200,000 clones, roughly 86% occurring once. The material sequenced was peripheral blood. The chain carries TRBV6-1 and TRBJ1-2; D is undetermined. The sequence was obtained from a man between 35 and 55 years old with active or convalescent COVID-19. The CDR3, as DNA: TGTGCCAGCAGTGAAAGTTTACTACTGGGCTACACCTTC. Residues: CASSESLLLGYTF.